What follows describes a single T cell receptor beta chain. In germline, CDR1 is SSHAT, CDR2 FNYEAQ (reference sequence). The CDR3 extends over 17 amino acids. Trimming pared 5 bases from V and 4 bases from J, leaving 20 bases between. The source of the sample is a study of blood T cell repertoires in COVID-19. About the study: Samples representing acute and convalescent COVID-19 were sourced from the United States, Italy and Spain. T cells, B-cell-depleted T cells, or PBMCs provided the cDNA or gDNA that served as material.

The assay was immunoSEQ multiplex PCR, and TCRdb's table has in-frame clones only and misses some. The sample lists roughly 150,000 clones; 65% to 80% were seen once. V is TRBV7-7 and J is TRBJ2-2; D possibly corresponds to TRBD1 (6 bases). The receptor's source is a man aged 60-69 years with acute or convalescent COVID-19. The sample taken for sequencing was peripheral blood. The CDR3 protein is CASSPRGRGIGTGELFF. The DNA for the CDR3 is TGTGCCAGCAGCCCAAGGGGGAGAGGGATTGGCACCGGGGAGCTGTTTTTT.